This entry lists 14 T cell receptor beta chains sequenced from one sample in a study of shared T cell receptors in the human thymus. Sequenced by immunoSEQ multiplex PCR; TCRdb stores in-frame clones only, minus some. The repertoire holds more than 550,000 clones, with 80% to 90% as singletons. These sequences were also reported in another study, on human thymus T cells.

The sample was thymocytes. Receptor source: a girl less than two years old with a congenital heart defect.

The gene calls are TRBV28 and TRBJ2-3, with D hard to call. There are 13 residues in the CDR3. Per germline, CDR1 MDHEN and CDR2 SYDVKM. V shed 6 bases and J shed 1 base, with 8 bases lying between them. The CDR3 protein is CASSYPRTDTQYF. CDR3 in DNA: TGTGCCAGCAGCTACCCACGCACAGATACGCAGTATTTT.

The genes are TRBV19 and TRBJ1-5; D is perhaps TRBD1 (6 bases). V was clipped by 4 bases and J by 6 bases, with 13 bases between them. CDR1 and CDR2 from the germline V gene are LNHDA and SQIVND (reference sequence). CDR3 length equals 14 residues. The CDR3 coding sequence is TGTGCCAGTAGTACGGGGATCAGGGGTCAGCCCCAGCATTTT. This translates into CASSTGIRGQPQHF.

CDR3 in amino acids: CASSDDRDFWNSPLHF. Written as DNA, the CDR3 is TGTGCCAGCAGTGACGACAGGGACTTCTGGAATTCACCCCTCCACTTT. The rearrangement links TRBV28 to TRBJ1-6, with 7 nucleotides matching TRBD1. The CDR3 is 16 amino acids. CDR1 and CDR2 (germline): MDHEN, SYDVKM. With V trimmed by 5 bases and J by 7 bases, 11 bases remained unmatched.

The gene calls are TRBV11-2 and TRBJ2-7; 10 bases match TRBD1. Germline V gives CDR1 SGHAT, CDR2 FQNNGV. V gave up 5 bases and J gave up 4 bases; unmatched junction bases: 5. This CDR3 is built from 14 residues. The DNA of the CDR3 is TGTGCCAGCAGCGATCGACAGGGGGCGTACGAGCAGTACTTC. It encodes CASSDRQGAYEQYF.

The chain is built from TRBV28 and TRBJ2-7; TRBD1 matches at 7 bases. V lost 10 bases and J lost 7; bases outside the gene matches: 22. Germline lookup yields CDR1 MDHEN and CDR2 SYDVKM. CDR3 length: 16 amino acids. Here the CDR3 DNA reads TGTGCCATCACTGAGTCCTCCGGGACAGACCTTTCGGAGCAGTACTTC. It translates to CAITESSGTDLSEQYF.

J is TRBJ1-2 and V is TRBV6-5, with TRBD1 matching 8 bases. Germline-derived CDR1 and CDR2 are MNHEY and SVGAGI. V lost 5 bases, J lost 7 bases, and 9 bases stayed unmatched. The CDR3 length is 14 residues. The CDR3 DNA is TGTGCCAGCAGTGCCTCAGGGGGCCGGCCTGGCTACACCTTC. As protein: CASSASGGRPGYTF.

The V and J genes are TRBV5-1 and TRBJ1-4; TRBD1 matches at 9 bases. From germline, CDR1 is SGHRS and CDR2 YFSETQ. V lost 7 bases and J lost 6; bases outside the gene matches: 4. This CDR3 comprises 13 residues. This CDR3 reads CASGGTGHEKLFF. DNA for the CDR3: TGCGCCAGCGGCGGGACAGGGCATGAAAAACTGTTTTTT.

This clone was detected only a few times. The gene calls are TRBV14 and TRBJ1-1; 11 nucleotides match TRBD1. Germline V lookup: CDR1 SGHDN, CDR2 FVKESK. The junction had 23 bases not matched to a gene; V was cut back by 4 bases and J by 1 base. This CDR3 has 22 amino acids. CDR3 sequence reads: CASSRKSPDPGQGGSGNTEAFF. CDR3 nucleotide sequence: TGTGCCAGCAGCCGAAAATCGCCTGACCCGGGACAGGGGGGCTCAGGGAACACTGAAGCTTTCTTT.

CDR3 coding DNA: TGCAGCGCCCCACACAGGGGACCCGGATCTACCCTTGAAGCTTTCTTT. As protein: CSAPHRGPGSTLEAFF. The chain uses TRBV29-1 and TRBJ1-1, with 7 bases identical to TRBD1. Germline values: CDR1 SQVTM, CDR2 ANQGSEA. CDR3 length equals 16 residues. Trimming at V came to 7 bases and at J to 7 bases, leaving 21 bases not matched to a gene.

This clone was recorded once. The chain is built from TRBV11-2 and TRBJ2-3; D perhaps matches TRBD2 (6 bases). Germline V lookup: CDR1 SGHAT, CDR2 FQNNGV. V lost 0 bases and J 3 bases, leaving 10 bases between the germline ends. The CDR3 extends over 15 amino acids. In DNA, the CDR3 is TGTGCCAGCAGCTTAGATGGCGGGGAAACAGATACGCAGTATTTT. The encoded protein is CASSLDGGETDTQYF.

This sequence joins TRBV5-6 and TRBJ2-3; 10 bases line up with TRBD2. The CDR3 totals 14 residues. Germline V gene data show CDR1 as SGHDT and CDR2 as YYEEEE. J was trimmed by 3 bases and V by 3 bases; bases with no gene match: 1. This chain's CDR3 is CASSWGLATDTQYF. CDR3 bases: TGTGCCAGCAGCTGGGGACTAGCGACAGATACGCAGTATTTT.

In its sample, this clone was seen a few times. CDR3 region: CATSRVPGGTPQHF. DNA for the CDR3: TGTGCCACCAGCAGAGTTCCAGGGGGGACGCCCCAGCATTTT. The V and J genes are TRBV15 and TRBJ1-5; 7 bases align to TRBD1. V was clipped by 1 base and J by 9 bases; unmatched bases: 6. Germline-derived CDR1 and CDR2 are LNHNV and YYDKDF (reference sequence). This CDR3 spans 14 amino acids.

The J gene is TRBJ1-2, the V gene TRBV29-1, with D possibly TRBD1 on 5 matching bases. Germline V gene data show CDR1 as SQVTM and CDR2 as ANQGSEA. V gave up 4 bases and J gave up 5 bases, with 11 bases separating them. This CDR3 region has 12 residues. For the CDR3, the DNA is TGCAGCGTTGGGGGCGGCTATTATGGCTACACCTTC. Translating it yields CSVGGGYYGYTF.

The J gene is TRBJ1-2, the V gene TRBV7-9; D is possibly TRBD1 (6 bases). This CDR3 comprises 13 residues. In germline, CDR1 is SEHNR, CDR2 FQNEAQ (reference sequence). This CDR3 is CTQGARDTLGYTF. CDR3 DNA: TGTACCCAAGGCGCCAGGGACACTTTAGGCTACACCTTC. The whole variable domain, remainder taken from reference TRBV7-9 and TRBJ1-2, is DTGVSQNPRHKITKRGQNVTFRCDPISEHNRLYWYRQTLGQGPEFLTYFQNEAQLEKSRLLSDRFSAERPKGSFSTLEIQRTEQGDSAMYLCTQGARDTLGYTFGSGTRLTVV.